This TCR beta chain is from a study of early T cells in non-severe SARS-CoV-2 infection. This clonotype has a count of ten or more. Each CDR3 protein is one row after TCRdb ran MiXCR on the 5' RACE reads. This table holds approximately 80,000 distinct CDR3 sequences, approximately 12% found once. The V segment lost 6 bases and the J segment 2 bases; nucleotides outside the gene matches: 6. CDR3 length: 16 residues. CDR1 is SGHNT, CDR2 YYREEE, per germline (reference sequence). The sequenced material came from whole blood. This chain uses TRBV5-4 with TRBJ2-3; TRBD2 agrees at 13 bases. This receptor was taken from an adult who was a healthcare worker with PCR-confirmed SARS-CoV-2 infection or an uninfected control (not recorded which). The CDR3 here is CASTAGLAGSTDTQYF. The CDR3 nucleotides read TGTGCCAGCACCGCGGGACTAGCGGGGTCCACAGATACGCAGTATTTT.